This TCR beta chain was profiled in a study of shared clonotypes between healthy human individuals. Whole-study context: Aged between 18 and 49, the donors were a couple of women and a few men.

CDR1 and CDR2 (germline): MDHEN, SYDVKM. J was trimmed by 1 base and V by 2 bases; bases with no gene match: 4. The CDR3 is 15 amino acids. As regards this clone: The antigen remains unidentified.

Naive CD8 cells lacked CD45RO, underwent positive selection for CCR7 and left out terminally differentiated effector memory CD45RA+ cells. Generated by immunoSEQ multiplex PCR, the TCRdb table keeps only in-frame clones and is missing some. The repertoire includes around 610,000 clones, approximately 96% of them detected once, and about 0.11% sits in the top ten. Study outcomes and limitations: Unshared clonotypes carried lower generation probabilities than those common to all four donors. A generally larger estimated richness was seen in naive subsets than in memory subsets. Some naive CD4 clonotypes, roughly 4.8%, turned up in common across several donors.

This rearrangement joins TRBV28 to TRBJ1-1, with 7 nucleotides matching TRBD1. The clonotype comes from a woman between 25 and 40 years old in good health. Sequencing used naive CD8+ T cells sorted from blood. In DNA, the CDR3 is TGTGCCAGCAGTTTAACGCGGACAGGGAACACTGAAGCTTTCTTT. The encoded protein is CASSLTRTGNTEAFF.